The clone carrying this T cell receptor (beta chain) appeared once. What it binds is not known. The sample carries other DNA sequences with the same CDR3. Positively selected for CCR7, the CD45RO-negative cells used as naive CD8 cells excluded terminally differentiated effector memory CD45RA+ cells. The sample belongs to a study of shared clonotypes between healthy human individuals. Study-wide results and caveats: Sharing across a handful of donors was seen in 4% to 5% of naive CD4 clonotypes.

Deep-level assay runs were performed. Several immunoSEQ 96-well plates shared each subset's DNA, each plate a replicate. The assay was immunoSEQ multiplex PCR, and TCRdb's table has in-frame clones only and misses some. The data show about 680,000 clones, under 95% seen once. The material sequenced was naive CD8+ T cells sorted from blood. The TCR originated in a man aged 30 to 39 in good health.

The CDR3 region has the DNA TGTGCCAGCAGCTTAGCAGGCAACTACGAGCAGTACTTC. Residues: CASSLAGNYEQYF. This chain links TRBV7-9 with TRBJ2-7; D not certain. Germline V gene lookup returns CDR1 SEHNR and CDR2 FQNEAQ (reference sequence). The CDR3 runs 13 residues. V was clipped by 0 bases and J by 3 bases, with 6 bases between them. The full variable domain, its missing parts supplied by reference TRBV7-9 and TRBJ2-7, is DTGVSQNPRHKITKRGQNVTFRCDPISEHNRLYWYRQTLGQGPEFLTYFQNEAQLEKSRLLSDRFSAERPKGSFSTLEIQRTEQGDSAMYLCASSLAGNYEQYFGPGTRLTVT.